This T cell receptor (beta chain) was observed in a study of blood T cell repertoires in COVID-19. CDR1 is SGDLS, CDR2 YYNGEE, per germline. CDR3 length: 14 amino acids. The V end was cut by 0 bases, the J end by 7 bases, with 13 bases between. TCRdb keeps only in-frame clones here, not all; method: immunoSEQ multiplex PCR. Of tens of thousands of clones listed, around 91% are singletons. Sequencing was performed on peripheral blood. V is TRBV9 and J is TRBJ2-5; D may be TRBD1 (5 bases). This TCR came from a woman between 55 and 75 years old with active COVID-19. DNA of the CDR3: TGTGCCAGCAGCGTAGAAGGCACCACAGGGACCCAGTACTTC. Its protein product is CASSVEGTTGTQYF.